These 22 T cell receptor beta chains originate from one sample sequenced in a study of blood T cell repertoires in COVID-19. The method was immunoSEQ multiplex PCR; TCRdb's version includes in-frame clones alone and lacks a portion of them. This table has roughly 120,000 clones, roughly 80% appearing once. The material sequenced was peripheral blood. The receptors here all came from a man aged 65-85 years with acute or convalescent COVID-19.

V and J are TRBV2 and TRBJ2-1; 7 nucleotides line up with TRBD1. V trimming: 2 bases; J trimming: 9 bases; junction bases outside the gene matches: 4. Germline V gene lookup returns CDR1 SNHLY and CDR2 FYNNEI. The CDR3 length is 13 residues. The CDR3 region is CASSELNRGEQFF. The DNA of the CDR3 is TGTGCCAGCAGTGAATTAAACAGGGGTGAGCAGTTCTTC.

The J gene is TRBJ2-7, the V gene TRBV4-1, with 10 bases that match TRBD2. J was trimmed by 3 bases and V by 0 bases; bases with no gene match: 2. This CDR3 has 15 residues. Per the germline V gene, CDR1 is MGHRA and CDR2 is YSYEKL. CDR3 in amino acids: CASSQETSGIYEQYF. CDR3 DNA: TGCGCCAGCAGCCAAGAAACTAGCGGGATCTACGAGCAGTACTTC.

The CDR3 DNA is TGTGCCAGCAGCTTAGCGCGGGAGGGCACCACCGGGGAGCTGTTTTTT. It codes for CASSLAREGTTGELFF. This chain connects TRBV7-8 to TRBJ2-2; the match to TRBD2 covers 9 bases. The CDR3 length is 16 residues. From germline, CDR1 is SGHVS and CDR2 FQNEAQ. Trimming cost V 0 bases and J 4 bases; bases outside gene matches: 3.

The chain has TRBV5-4 and TRBJ2-3; TRBD2 matches 8 bases. Germline V CDR1 and CDR2: SGHNT, YYREEE (reference sequence). The junction had 7 bases not matched to a gene; V was cut back by 0 bases and J by 7 bases. This CDR3 is built from 15 residues. The CDR3 here is CASSLAVAGLNTQYF. DNA for the CDR3: TGTGCCAGCAGCTTGGCGGTAGCGGGGCTGAATACGCAGTATTTT.

This clone turned up a few times. This chain links TRBV19 with TRBJ1-2; 7 positions agree with TRBD1. This CDR3 spans 15 amino acids. Germline CDR1 is LNHDA and CDR2 is SQIVND (reference sequence). V lost 4 bases and J lost 1; bases outside the gene matches: 6. In DNA, the CDR3 is TGTGCCAGTAGTAGACCGACAGGGATTAACTATGGCTACACCTTC. Its translation is CASSRPTGINYGYTF.

Only one count was recorded for this clone. This rearrangement joins TRBV30 to TRBJ2-2, with 8 bases matching TRBD2. The length of the CDR3 is 15 residues. V lost 4 bases, J lost 2 bases, and 6 bases stayed unmatched. Germline V lookup: CDR1 GTSNPN, CDR2 SVGIG (reference sequence). CDR3 DNA: TGTGCCTGGAAGGTAGCGGGGAGAAACACCGGGGAGCTGTTTTTT. It codes for CAWKVAGRNTGELFF.

CDR3 sequence reads: CASSIQGQETQYF. CDR3 nucleotides: TGTGCCAGCAGCATACAGGGCCAAGAGACCCAGTACTTC. The V gene is TRBV7-9, the J gene TRBJ2-5; D possibly corresponds to TRBD1 (6 bases). In germline, CDR1 is SEHNR, CDR2 FQNEAQ (reference sequence). The CDR3 is made up of 13 amino acids. V was trimmed by 5 bases and J by 1 base, leaving 8 bases between them.

The chain has TRBV11-2 and TRBJ1-3; TRBD1 aligns across 7 bases. The CDR3 totals 13 residues. The germline CDR1 and CDR2 sequences are SGHAT and FQNNGV. V gave up 9 bases and J gave up 1 base; unmatched junction bases: 3. CDR3 DNA sequence: TGTGCCAGGGAACAGGGGTCTGGAAACACCATATATTTT. Translation: CAREQGSGNTIYF.

This clone was observed a handful of times. The rearrangement uses TRBV19 and TRBJ1-5; a possible D gene is TRBD1 (6 bases). The germline gives CDR1 LNHDA, CDR2 SQIVND (reference sequence). Trimming removed 0 bases from V and 6 bases from J, with 15 bases in between. There are 16 residues in the CDR3. The CDR3 nucleotides read TGTGCCAGTAGTATAGATTTAGGGACACCGGGTCAGCCCCAGCATTTT. It yields the protein CASSIDLGTPGQPQHF.

The gene calls are TRBV11-1 and TRBJ2-7; possibly TRBD2 for D (5 bases). V was cut by 0 bases and J by 1 base, with 13 bases left in between. In germline, CDR1 is SGHAT, CDR2 FQDESV (reference sequence). The CDR3 sequence is 16 residues long. CDR3 DNA sequence: TGTGCCAGCAGCTTAGCGGGAGCCCCCGGGTCCTACGAGCAGTACTTC. As protein: CASSLAGAPGSYEQYF. Together with reference TRBV11-1 and TRBJ2-7, the CDR3 gives the full variable domain: EAEVAQSPRYKITEKSQAVAFWCDPISGHATLYWYRQILGQGPELLVQFQDESVVDDSQLPKDRFSAERLKGVDSTLKIQPAELGDSAMYLCASSLAGAPGSYEQYFGPGTRLTVT.

In DNA, the CDR3 is TGTGCCAGCAGCTTGCGTATGGGGGGTTCCTACAATGAGCAGTTCTTC. Translating gives CASSLRMGGSYNEQFF. The chain combines TRBV11-2 with TRBJ2-1, with D perhaps TRBD2 (6 bases). CDR3 length: 16 residues. Germline V lookup: CDR1 SGHAT, CDR2 FQNNGV. Trimming shortened V by 3 bases and J by 1 base, and 13 bases separated the two germline ends.

The J gene is TRBJ1-2, the V gene TRBV2; D perhaps matches TRBD1 (6 bases). Germline CDR1 reads SNHLY; CDR2 reads FYNNEI. Trimming took off 8 bases at V and 7 bases at J, with 20 bases between the two ends. The length of the CDR3 is 14 residues. This CDR3 is CASLQGGTKPGYTF. The CDR3 coding sequence is TGTGCCAGCCTACAGGGTGGCACCAAACCTGGCTACACCTTC.

Here the CDR3 DNA reads TGTGCCAGCAGCCCCTGGACAGGGCAGGGTGAAAAACTGTTTTTT. It is translated as CASSPWTGQGEKLFF. The chain links TRBV9 to TRBJ1-4, with TRBD1 matching over 8 bases. J gave up 7 bases and V 4 bases, and 9 bases lay outside the gene matches. This CDR3 has 15 amino acids. Germline CDR1 reads SGDLS; CDR2 reads YYNGEE. Variable domain in full (rest from reference TRBV9 and TRBJ1-4): DSGVTQTPKHLITATGQRVTLRCSPRSGDLSVYWYQQSLDQGLQFLIQYYNGEERAKGNILERFSAQQFPDLHSELNLSSLELGDSALYFCASSPWTGQGEKLFFGSGTQLSVL.

The chain has TRBV27 and TRBJ1-5; possibly TRBD1 for D (6 bases). The V and J ends lost 5 bases and 4 bases respectively, with 12 bases between them. Per the germline V gene, CDR1 is MNHEY and CDR2 is SMNVEV (reference sequence). This CDR3 spans 14 amino acids. The CDR3 region has the DNA TGTGCCAGCAGTGCCAGGGGACCGAATCAGCCCCAGCATTTT. This translates into CASSARGPNQPQHF.

This chain connects TRBV3-1 (or the pseudogene TRBV3-2) to TRBJ1-2, with D maybe TRBD1 (5 bases). Germline V CDR1 and CDR2: LGHDT, YNNKEL (reference sequence). With 4 bases removed from V and 0 bases from J, the gap between germline ends came to 15 bases. This CDR3 has 16 amino acids. CDR3 sequence: CASSPRDRISNYGYTF. DNA for the CDR3: TGTGCCAGCAGCCCTCGAGACAGAATTTCTAACTATGGCTACACCTTC.

V and J are TRBV3-1 (or the pseudogene TRBV3-2) and TRBJ1-6; TRBD1 agrees at 10 bases. The CDR3 is made up of 16 amino acids. Germline V CDR1 and CDR2: LGHDT, YNNKEL (reference sequence). The junction had 4 bases not matched to a gene; V was cut back by 4 bases and J by 4 bases. CDR3 loop: CASSPGGQGYNSPLHF. The CDR3 region has the DNA TGTGCCAGCAGCCCAGGGGGACAGGGGTATAATTCACCCCTCCACTTT.

The gene calls are TRBV18 and TRBJ1-6; tentative D call: TRBD1 (5 bases). The CDR3 extends over 15 amino acids. The germline V gene encodes CDR1 KGHSH and CDR2 LQKENI. V gave up 3 bases and J gave up 7 bases, with 13 bases separating them. The CDR3 region is CASSPNQGLNSPLHF. In DNA form, the CDR3 reads TGTGCCAGCTCACCGAATCAGGGCTTGAATTCACCCCTCCACTTT. Filled out from reference TRBV18 and TRBJ1-6, the complete variable domain reads NAGVMQNPRHLVRRRGQEARLRCSPMKGHSHVYWYRQLPEEGLKFMVYLQKENIIDESGMPKERFSAEFPKEGPSILRIQQVVRGDSAAYFCASSPNQGLNSPLHFGNGTRLTVT.

This clone was seen just once. The chain is built from TRBV5-4 and TRBJ2-3, with D possibly TRBD1 on 5 matching bases. The germline V gene encodes CDR1 SGHNT and CDR2 YYREEE (reference sequence). The V end was cut by 3 bases, the J end by 0 bases, with 11 bases between. The CDR3 has 15 residues. CDR3 DNA sequence: TGTGCCAGCAGCTCGTTCCAGGGTAGCACAGATACGCAGTATTTT. As protein: CASSSFQGSTDTQYF.

The rearrangement uses TRBV10-1 and TRBJ1-1; D call uncertain. The CDR3 runs to 11 residues. CDR1 is WNHNN, CDR2 SYGVQD, per germline (reference sequence). V shed 6 bases and J shed 7 bases, with 9 bases lying between them. The CDR3 here is CASRGAGEAFF. The DNA for the CDR3 is TGCGCCAGCAGGGGAGCGGGTGAAGCTTTCTTT.

This chain joins TRBV27 and TRBJ1-5, with 12 nucleotides matching TRBD1. The CDR3 is made up of 16 amino acids. Germline CDR1 reads MNHEY; CDR2 reads SMNVEV (reference sequence). The V gene end was trimmed by 2 bases and the J gene end by 7 bases; junction bases not matched to a gene: 6. The CDR3 DNA sequence: TGTGCCAGCAGTTTAACAGGGACAGGGGGCAGGCAGCCCCAGCATTTT. Amino acids: CASSLTGTGGRQPQHF.

The chain carries TRBV19 and TRBJ2-7; D might be TRBD1 (6 bases). Trimming pared 9 bases from V and 6 bases from J, leaving 18 bases between. The CDR3 consists of 13 residues. CDR1 and CDR2 (germline): LNHDA, SQIVND (reference sequence). The CDR3 here is CARRRTAKGEQYF. The CDR3 DNA sequence: TGTGCCAGGCGCCGGACAGCGAAGGGCGAGCAGTACTTC.

This clone has more than one count but fewer than ten. The chain uses TRBV18 and TRBJ2-7, with 9 bases that match TRBD1. This CDR3 region has 16 residues. With V trimmed by 2 bases and J by 0 bases, 5 bases remained unmatched. CDR1 and CDR2 (germline): KGHSH, LQKENI. DNA for the CDR3: TGTGCCAGCTCACCAGGGACAGGGCTTTACTCCTACGAGCAGTACTTC. This codes for CASSPGTGLYSYEQYF.